These 29 T cell receptor beta chains originate from one sample sequenced in a study of T-cell reconstitution after alpha-beta-depleted transplantation in children. Preparation of the TCRbeta library was carried out with unique molecular identifiers. Each CDR3 protein gets one entry after TCRdb re-called the PCR reads with MiXCR. The sample has over 85,000 distinct CDR3 sequences, around 10% seen once. The specimen was PBMCs from the stem cell graft donor, collected from the stem cell graft. Receptor source: a human donor who donated a stem cell graft to a child with acute lymphoblastic leukemia.

This clonotype was picked up many times. The V call is TRBV12-3 or TRBV12-4, the J call TRBJ2-7, with TRBD2 identical over 13 bases. The length of the CDR3 is 15 residues. The trim removed 3 bases at V and 7 bases at J, leaving 6 bases unmatched. CDR3 sequence (DNA): TGTGCCAGCAGTTTTAGGACTAGCGGGAGAGGTGAGCAGTACTTC. Translating it yields CASSFRTSGRGEQYF.

This clonotype was observed many times. The CDR3 nucleotides read TGTGCCAGCTCACCACAGAAACAGGGGAACACTGAAGCTTTCTTT. This translates into CASSPQKQGNTEAFF. This chain connects TRBV18 to TRBJ1-1, with D possibly matching TRBD1 (6 bases). V was clipped by 1 base and J by 1 base, with 10 bases between them. Germline CDR1 is KGHSH and CDR2 is LQKENI. This CDR3 comprises 15 residues.

Remarks on this clonotype: This sequence may be a read error, since a much larger clone differs from it by one base. The V gene is TRBV4-3, the J gene TRBJ2-4, with 10 bases fitting TRBD1. This CDR3 region has 17 residues. Looked up from germline, CDR1 is LGHNA and CDR2 is YSLEER. Written as DNA, the CDR3 is TGCGCCAGCAGCCAAGATATGACGGGACAGGGGAAAAACAGTCAGTACTTC. It yields the protein CASSQDMTGQGKNSQYF.

This clonotype has just a few counts. The V and J genes are TRBV10-3 and TRBJ1-3, with D maybe TRBD1 (5 bases). CDR3 length: 14 residues. Germline V gives CDR1 ENHRY, CDR2 SYGVKD. The V end was cut by 8 bases, the J end by 0 bases, with 11 bases between. The CDR3 sequence is CAIGTGFSGNTIYF. CDR3 DNA sequence: TGTGCCATCGGAACAGGCTTCTCTGGAAACACCATATATTTT.

This clonotype was detected many times. V gene TRBV28 combines with J gene TRBJ2-7; 11 nucleotides match TRBD1. The V gene end was trimmed by 2 bases and the J gene end by 6 bases; junction bases not matched to a gene: 6. CDR3 size: 15 residues. Per the germline V gene, CDR1 is MDHEN and CDR2 is SYDVKM. The DNA for the CDR3 is TGTGCCAGCAGTTTAGCCAGGACAGGGGGCGGCGAGCAGTACTTC. It is translated as CASSLARTGGGEQYF. The full variable domain, completed using reference TRBV28 and TRBJ2-7, is DVKVTQSSRYLVKRTGEKVFLECVQDMDHENMFWYRQDPGLGLRLIYFSYDVKMKEKGDIPEGYSVSREKKERFSLILESASTNQTSMYLCASSLARTGGGEQYFGPGTRLTVT.

This clonotype has ten or more counts. The rearrangement links TRBV9 to TRBJ1-2; TRBD1 matches at 7 bases. J gave up 2 bases and V 0 bases, and 7 bases lay outside the gene matches. From germline, CDR1 is SGDLS and CDR2 YYNGEE. The CDR3 totals 16 residues. The CDR3 DNA reads TGTGCCAGCAGCGTAGCTGGGACAGATAACAACTATGGCTACACCTTC. This translates into CASSVAGTDNNYGYTF.

This clonotype has a count of ten or more. The genes are TRBV24-1 and TRBJ2-3; D is possibly TRBD2 (6 bases). Germline V CDR1 and CDR2: KGHDR, SFDVKD. The CDR3 consists of 14 residues. Trimming removed 9 bases at V and 1 base at J, with 13 bases between. This CDR3 is CATGLGGRTDTQYF. In DNA, the CDR3 is TGTGCCACCGGGCTCGGGGGACGCACAGATACGCAGTATTTT.

This clonotype was found many times. This chain joins TRBV5-1 and TRBJ2-5; weak D call: TRBD2 (5 bases). The ends were cut back, 0 bases at V and 4 bases at J, with 13 bases in the middle. CDR3 length: 15 amino acids. CDR1 is SGHRS, CDR2 YFSETQ, per germline. The CDR3 region is CASSLALAPGETQYF. The CDR3 bases are TGCGCCAGCAGCTTGGCTCTAGCACCCGGAGAGACCCAGTACTTC.

This clonotype was detected ten times or more. The V gene is TRBV4-3, the J gene TRBJ2-7; weak D call: TRBD2 (5 bases). The CDR3 extends over 15 amino acids. Germline V gene sequence: CDR1 LGHNA, CDR2 YSLEER. Trimming cost V 4 bases and J 4 bases, with 17 bases left between them. The CDR3 DNA reads as TGCGCCAGCAGCCTCCAAGAGGGAGTTCAGTACGAGCAGTACTTC. This gives the protein CASSLQEGVQYEQYF.

The rearrangement joins TRBV7-9 to TRBJ1-1, with 9 bases that match TRBD1. CDR1 SEHNR and CDR2 FQNEAQ come from the germline V gene (reference sequence). V lost 4 bases to trimming and J lost 2 bases; unmatched junction nucleotides: 5. This CDR3 comprises 15 residues. The CDR3 reads CASSWGQGINTEAFF. The CDR3, as DNA: TGTGCCAGCAGCTGGGGACAGGGAATTAACACTGAAGCTTTCTTT.

As concerns this clonotype: A single base separates this from a much larger clone, so it may be a read error. The J gene is TRBJ2-7, the V gene TRBV5-1; D remains unclear. The CDR3 length is 14 residues. Germline assignment: CDR1 SGHRS and CDR2 YFSETQ. The V gene lost 1 base and the J gene lost 3 bases, with 11 bases spanning the gap. CDR3 nucleotide sequence: TGCGCCAGCAGCTTGTCTAGTTCGAACTACGAGCAGTACTTC. Protein product: CASSLSSSNYEQYF.

This clonotype was found many times. The gene calls are TRBV29-1 and TRBJ1-1, with D possibly being TRBD1 (6 bases). This CDR3 comprises 16 residues. Between the trimmed V and J ends, which lost 4 bases and 6 bases, there was a span of 24 bases. Germline values: CDR1 SQVTM, CDR2 ANQGSEA. CDR3 nucleotides: TGCAGCGTTGGGGGGGGCCCGGGTTGGGGGGGCGCTGAAGCTTTCTTT. Translated: CSVGGGPGWGGAEAFF.

In this sample, this clonotype turned up many times. This chain joins TRBV9 and TRBJ2-7; maybe TRBD2 (7 bases). V lost 1 base to trimming and J lost 2 bases, with 13 bases between them. CDR1 SGDLS and CDR2 YYNGEE come from the germline V gene. This CDR3 comprises 15 residues. CDR3 region: CASSVRGEGAYEQYF. The CDR3 DNA follows: TGTGCCAGCAGCGTAAGAGGGGAGGGGGCCTACGAGCAGTACTTC.

This clonotype was recorded at least ten times. The chain has TRBV29-1 and TRBJ2-7; the D is unclear. Germline V gene sequence: CDR1 SQVTM, CDR2 ANQGSEA. The CDR3 runs to 12 residues. V lost 2 bases, J lost 5 bases, and 10 bases lay in between. DNA for the CDR3: TGCAGCGTTGAAAGGATTGGAAACGAGCAGTACTTC. Encoded protein: CSVERIGNEQYF.

With regard to this clonotype: One end of the junction does not line up with germline, which may come from a read error. The chain employs TRBV7-9 and TRBJ2-6; the D gene could be TRBD1 or TRBD2 (6 bases each). There are 16 residues in the CDR3. Looked up from germline, CDR1 is SEHNR and CDR2 is FQNEAQ (reference sequence). This CDR3 reads CASSPGGGPGANGLTF. CDR3 sequence (DNA): TGTGCCAGCAGCCCCGGTGGGGGGCCTGGGGCCAACGGCCTGACTTTC. The entire variable domain, with the rest obtained from reference TRBV7-9 and TRBJ2-6, is as follows: DTGVSQNPRHKITKRGQNVTFRCDPISEHNRLYWYRQTLGQGPEFLTYFQNEAQLEKSRLLSDRFSAERPKGSFSTLEIQRTEQGDSAMYLCASSPGGGPGANGLTFGAGSRLTVL.

This clonotype occurred many times. The germline gene is not matched at one end of the junction; a read error may be the cause. The chain links TRBV7-7 to TRBJ2-3; a weak D match, TRBD1 (6 bases). Germline CDR1 and CDR2: SSHAT and FNYEAQ (reference sequence). This CDR3 has 16 amino acids. This CDR3 is CASSLALGAGTDTQYF. CDR3 coding DNA: TGTGCTAGCAGCTTAGCGCTGGGGGCTGGCACAGATACGCAGTATTTT.

Ten or more counts support this clonotype. The J gene is TRBJ1-5, the V gene TRBV7-6; unclear D gene. This CDR3 spans 14 amino acids. V lost 5 bases, J lost 4 bases, and 12 bases lay in between. Germline values: CDR1 SGHVS, CDR2 FNYEAQ. The CDR3 region is CASSPSAGNQPQHF. CDR3 nucleotides: TGTGCCAGCAGCCCTTCGGCGGGTAATCAGCCCCAGCATTTT.

This clonotype showed up many times. CDR3 sequence (DNA): TGTGCCAGCAGCGTTTACCGTTCCTCCTACAATGAGCAGTTCTTC. Translated, it gives CASSVYRSSYNEQFF. The V and J genes are TRBV7-8 and TRBJ2-1; D gene ambiguous. The CDR3 consists of 15 residues. The germline CDR1 and CDR2 sequences are SGHVS and FQNEAQ. Trimming stripped 5 bases from V and 0 bases from J, with 11 bases between.

This clonotype was seen many times. V is TRBV12-3 or TRBV12-4 and J is TRBJ2-3, with 7 bases fitting TRBD1. The CDR3 sequence is 14 residues long. V lost 5 bases to trimming and J lost 0 bases; unmatched junction nucleotides: 2. The CDR3 nucleotides are TGTGCCAGCAGTGACAGGGCGAGCACAGATACGCAGTATTTT. Its protein is CASSDRASTDTQYF.

Many counts were recorded for this clonotype. This chain uses TRBV7-6 with TRBJ1-1; the D gene is possibly TRBD1 (5 bases). Trimming removed 5 bases at V and 0 bases at J, with 7 bases between. The CDR3 contains 13 residues. Germline V gene data show CDR1 as SGHVS and CDR2 as FNYEAQ. CDR3 residues: CASSGRVNTEAFF. Written as DNA, the CDR3 is TGTGCCAGCAGCGGCAGGGTGAACACTGAAGCTTTCTTT.

The CDR3 nucleotides read TGTGCCAGCTCACAGGACAGTGTCACTGAAGCTTTCTTT. This codes for CASSQDSVTEAFF. The V and J genes are TRBV18 and TRBJ1-1, with D maybe TRBD1 (6 bases). Trimming shortened V by 4 bases and J by 4 bases, and 10 bases separated the two germline ends. The germline V gene encodes CDR1 KGHSH and CDR2 LQKENI. The CDR3 spans 13 residues.

This clonotype showed up many times. This chain uses TRBV5-6 with TRBJ1-5; 9 nucleotides agree with TRBD1. The trim removed 3 bases at V and 5 bases at J, leaving 3 bases unmatched. The CDR3 totals 14 residues. Germline assignment: CDR1 SGHDT and CDR2 YYEEEE. The DNA for the CDR3 is TGTGCCAGCAGCTGGGGACAGGGAGATCAGCCCCAGCATTTT. Translating gives CASSWGQGDQPQHF.

As for this clonotype: Since a much larger clone is just one base distant, this may be a read error. The chain carries TRBV7-2 and TRBJ2-7; the D gene is possibly TRBD2 (5 bases). Per germline, CDR1 SGHTA and CDR2 FQGNSA. The CDR3 has 14 residues. Between the trimmed V and J ends, which lost 3 bases and 4 bases, there was a span of 13 bases. The chain's CDR3 is CASSFPGVEYEQYF. CDR3 coding DNA: TGTGCCAGCAGCTTCCCCGGGGTGGAGTACGAGCAGTACTTC.

This clonotype showed up many times. V is TRBV20-1 and J is TRBJ1-3; D uncertain. This CDR3 is 12 amino acids long. The V end lost 3 bases, the J end lost 4 bases, and 7 bases lay between the germline ends. Germline lookup yields CDR1 DFQATT and CDR2 SNEGSKA (reference sequence). The CDR3 nucleotides are TGCAGTGCTAGGCAATCGGGAAACACCATATATTTT. It is translated as CSARQSGNTIYF.

This clonotype appeared many times. The chain employs TRBV5-1 and TRBJ2-3; TRBD2 agrees at 8 bases. V shed 2 bases, J shed 3 bases, and the junction held 8 bases outside the gene matches. The germline gives CDR1 SGHRS, CDR2 YFSETQ. The CDR3 consists of 16 residues. In DNA, the CDR3 is TGCGCCAGCAGCTTAAGATCGTCTAGCGGGACAGATACGCAGTATTTT. It encodes CASSLRSSSGTDTQYF.

This clonotype was observed many times. V and J are TRBV29-1 and TRBJ1-1, with a weak D call TRBD1 (5 bases). Trimming removed 5 bases at V and 6 bases at J, with 16 bases between. Germline loops: CDR1 SQVTM, CDR2 ANQGSEA. The CDR3 totals 13 residues. CDR3 nucleotides: TGCAGCGTTCCCTGGGGCGCTGGAGCTGAAGCTTTCTTT. Protein sequence: CSVPWGAGAEAFF.

Ten or more counts support this clonotype. The chain carries TRBV20-1 and TRBJ2-3, with a possible D match to TRBD1 (6 bases). V was cut by 0 bases and J by 8 bases, with 12 bases left in between. The germline V gene has CDR1 DFQATT and CDR2 SNEGSKA (reference sequence). The CDR3 is 13 residues long. CDR3 DNA sequence: TGCAGTGCTAGAGATCAAGCACAGGGTACGCAGTATTTT. This encodes CSARDQAQGTQYF.

This clonotype was detected many times. This chain links TRBV20-1 with TRBJ1-5; a possible D gene is TRBD1 (5 bases). The germline CDR1 and CDR2 sequences are DFQATT and SNEGSKA (reference sequence). The CDR3 contains 15 residues. V lost 1 base and J 2 bases, leaving 12 bases between the germline ends. CDR3 DNA sequence: TGCAGTGCTAGAGTTGCCAGGGCGGGCAATCAGCCCCAGCATTTT. It specifies CSARVARAGNQPQHF.

This clonotype showed up many times. This chain links TRBV10-3 with TRBJ1-5; D may be TRBD1 (5 bases). The CDR3 loop spans 14 amino acids. The V gene's germline CDR1 is ENHRY and CDR2 SYGVKD. V was pared by 6 bases and J by 11 bases, with 20 bases between. This CDR3 is CAISPGLQQSAQHF. Written as DNA, the CDR3 is TGTGCCATCAGCCCGGGGCTGCAGCAATCAGCCCAGCATTTT.